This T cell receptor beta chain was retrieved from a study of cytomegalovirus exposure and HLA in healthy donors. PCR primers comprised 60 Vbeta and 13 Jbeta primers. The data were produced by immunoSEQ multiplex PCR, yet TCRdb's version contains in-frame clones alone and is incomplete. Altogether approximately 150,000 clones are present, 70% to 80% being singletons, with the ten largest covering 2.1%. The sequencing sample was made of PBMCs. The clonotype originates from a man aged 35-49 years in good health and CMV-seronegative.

The DNA for the CDR3 is TGTGCCAGCAGTATAACTCCAGGGGGTAAAAATGAGCAGTTCTTC. This sequence encodes CASSITPGGKNEQFF. This rearrangement joins TRBV27 to TRBJ2-1; 7 bases line up with TRBD1. J lost 7 bases, V lost 5 bases, and 11 bases had no gene match. From germline, CDR1 is MNHEY and CDR2 SMNVEV (reference sequence). This CDR3 is 15 amino acids long.